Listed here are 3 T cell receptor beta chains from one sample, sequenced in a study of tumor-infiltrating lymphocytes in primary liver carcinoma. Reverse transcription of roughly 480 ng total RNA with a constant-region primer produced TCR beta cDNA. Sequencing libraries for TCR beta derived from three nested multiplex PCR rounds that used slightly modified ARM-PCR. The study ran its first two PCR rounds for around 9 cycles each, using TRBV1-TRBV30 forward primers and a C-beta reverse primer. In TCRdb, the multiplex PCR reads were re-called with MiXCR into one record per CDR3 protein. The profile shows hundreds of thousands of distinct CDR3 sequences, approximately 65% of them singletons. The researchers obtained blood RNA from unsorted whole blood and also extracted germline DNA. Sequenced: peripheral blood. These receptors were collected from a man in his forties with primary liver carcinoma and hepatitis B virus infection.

DNA of the CDR3: TGTGCCTGGAGTTCGAGGGCCTCGGCCAGGGGCTACACCTTC. Its protein is CAWSSRASARGYTF. The genes are TRBV30 and TRBJ1-2; unclear D gene. V was trimmed by 2 bases and J by 8 bases, leaving 18 bases between them. CDR1 GTSNPN and CDR2 SVGIG come from the germline V gene (reference sequence). The CDR3 length is 14 residues.

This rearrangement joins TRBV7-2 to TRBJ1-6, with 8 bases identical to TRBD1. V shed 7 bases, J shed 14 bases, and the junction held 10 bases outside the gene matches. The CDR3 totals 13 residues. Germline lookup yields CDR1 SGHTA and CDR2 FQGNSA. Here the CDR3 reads CASTPQGAGALHF. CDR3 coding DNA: TGTGCCAGCACCCCCCAGGGGGCCGGGGCCCTCCACTTT.

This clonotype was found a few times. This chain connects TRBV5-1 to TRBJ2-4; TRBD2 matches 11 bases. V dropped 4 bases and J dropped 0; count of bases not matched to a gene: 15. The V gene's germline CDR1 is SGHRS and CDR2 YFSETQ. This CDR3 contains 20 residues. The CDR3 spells CASSPSSGRAGDIAKNIQYF. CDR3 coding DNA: TGCGCCAGCAGCCCAAGTAGCGGGAGGGCGGGGGATATAGCCAAAAACATTCAGTACTTC. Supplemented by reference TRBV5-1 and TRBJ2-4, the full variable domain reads KAGVTQTPRYLIKTRGQQVTLSCSPISGHRSVSWYQQTPGQGLQFLFEYFSETQRNKGNFPGRFSGRQFSNSRSEMNVSTLELGDSALYLCASSPSSGRAGDIAKNIQYFGAGTRLSVL.